This T cell receptor (beta chain) was captured by sequencing in a study of blood T cell repertoires in COVID-19. Study details: From the United States, Italy and Spain came samples of acute and convalescent COVID-19. The cDNA or gDNA used as material had been derived from T cells, B-cell-depleted T cells, or PBMCs.

Original data processing: Amplification of reference gene primers was used by the study to estimate nucleated cell counts. Profiling relied on immunoSEQ multiplex PCR, and the TCRdb table lists in-frame clones only, not all of them. V and J calls plus clone size are reproduced from that table; the DNA served to infer D and trimming. The data contain approximately 85,000 clones, about 92% of them singletons. In this sample, this clone turned up once. From germline, CDR1 is MDHEN and CDR2 SYDVKM. The CDR3 covers 12 residues. With 2 bases clipped from V and 10 bases from J, the junction kept 5 bases outside the gene matches.

The sequence was obtained from a woman aged 55-75 years with active COVID-19. Sequenced material: peripheral blood. The V and J genes are TRBV28 and TRBJ2-7; 7 bases match TRBD1. DNA for the CDR3: TGTGCCAGCAGTTTAAGGACAGGTGGCCAGTACTTC. Translating gives CASSLRTGGQYF.